Included here is one TCR beta chain sequence, with context. Germline V gene sequence: CDR1 SEHNR, CDR2 FQNEAQ (reference sequence). This CDR3 has 14 amino acids. V was cut by 2 bases and J by 1 base, with 8 bases left in between. This sample is part of a study of T cell responses to AZD1222 COVID-19 vaccine. TCRdb's copy holds only in-frame clones and misses some; the assay was immunoSEQ multiplex PCR. The sample contains 150,000 or so clones, less than 90% of which appear only once. This receptor was identified in an adult in good health. The specimen comprised peripheral blood, sampled on day 0 of MenACWY control vaccination. V gene TRBV7-9 combines with J gene TRBJ2-5; D call uncertain. The CDR3 nucleotides are TGTGCCAGCAGCTTAATTGGCGTCCAAGAGACCCAGTACTTC. This codes for CASSLIGVQETQYF.